Listed below are T cell receptor beta chains from one sample, sequenced in a study of shared clonotypes between healthy human individuals. The protocol was immunoSEQ multiplex PCR, while the TCRdb copy is restricted to in-frame clones and leaves out a portion. The top ten clones hold 0.095% to 0.14% of a sample with around 620,000 clones, approximately 95% of them seen once. Sequences were obtained from naive CD8+ T cells sorted from blood. The receptors derive from a woman in her 30s in good health. CDR3s include the opening cysteine and the closing phenylalanine or tryptophan. The D gene is left open where the match is weak. Clone size is shown for a subset of rows, as once, few, many or a class of expanded clone.

J,V,D,size,DNA,CDR3
TRBJ1-1,TRBV11-2,.,few,TGTGCCAGCAGCACACAGGGCACTGAAGCTTTCTTT,CASSTQGTEAFF
TRBJ2-7,TRBV5-8,TRBD1,.,TGTGCCAGCAGCCCCCCATTCCGGGACAGGGCTGTCTACGAGCAGTACTTC,CASSPPFRDRAVYEQYF
TRBJ2-5,TRBV28,TRBD1,.,TGTGCCAGCAGTTTAGGCGAAACCCGGGACAGGGGGGAAATTGAGACCCAGTACTTC,CASSLGETRDRGEIETQYF
TRBJ1-4,TRBV7-8,TRBD1,.,TGTGCCAGCAGTGTAGACAGGGGTGCAACTAATGAAAAACTGTTTTTT,CASSVDRGATNEKLFF
TRBJ1-2,TRBV28,.,.,TGTGCCAGCAGTCCGCACAGGGTTTACTATGGCTACACCTTC,CASSPHRVYYGYTF
TRBJ2-1,TRBV27,TRBD1,.,TGTGCCAGCAGTGCCAGACAGGGCTTATCTGAGCAGTTCTTC,CASSARQGLSEQFF
TRBJ1-1,TRBV13,.,.,TGTGCCAGCAGCTCATGGGGCACTGAAGCTTTCTTT,CASSSWGTEAFF
TRBJ2-7,TRBV2,.,.,TGTGCCAGCAGTGTTAGGGGTTCCTCCTACGAGCAGTACTTC,CASSVRGSSYEQYF
TRBJ2-5,TRBV29-1,TRBD2,.,TGCAGCGTTGAAGATTTGGCGGTAGCGGGAGTGAGCCAAGAGACCCAGTACTTC,CSVEDLAVAGVSQETQYF
TRBJ2-3,TRBV28,TRBD2,.,TGTGCCAGCAGTTATGGACTAGCGGGGGCGCACACAGATACGCAGTATTTT,CASSYGLAGAHTDTQYF
TRBJ2-2,TRBV4-2,TRBD2,.,TGTGCCAGCAGCCAAGAATGGACTAGCGGGTCAGTTAACACCGGGGAGCTGTTTTTT,CASSQEWTSGSVNTGELFF
TRBJ2-7,TRBV7-9,.,.,TGTGCCAGCAGCTTAGTCGCATCCTCCTACGAGCAGTACTTC,CASSLVASSYEQYF
TRBJ2-3,TRBV11-2,.,.,TGTGCCAGCAGCCTAGAATACGGACTAGATACGCAGTATTTT,CASSLEYGLDTQYF
TRBJ2-7,TRBV5-8,.,.,TGTGCCAGCAGCTTGGAGACCAACTCCTACGAGCAGTACTTC,CASSLETNSYEQYF
TRBJ2-1,TRBV27,TRBD2,.,TGTGCCACAAGGGGACTAGCGGGGGACAATGAGCAGTTCTTC,CATRGLAGDNEQFF
TRBJ2-5,TRBV5-4,TRBD2,.,TGTGCCAGCAGCCCTAGTGCTAGCGGGAGGGCCTCCTCAGAGACCCAGTACTTC,CASSPSASGRASSETQYF
TRBJ1-1,TRBV9,.,.,TGTGCCAGCAGCCCCCCTGTTTCGGGCACTGAAGCTTTCTTT,CASSPPVSGTEAFF
TRBJ2-2,TRBV30,.,.,TGTGCCTGGAGTGTTCAGGTCGGGGAGCTGTTTTTT,CAWSVQVGELFF
TRBJ2-5,TRBV5-4,.,once,TGTGCCAGCAGCTTCTCTCTTGAGACCCAGTACTTC,CASSFSLETQYF
TRBJ1-2,TRBV19,.,.,TGTGCCAGTAGTCTTCCGGCCTATGGCTACACCTTC,CASSLPAYGYTF
TRBJ2-7,TRBV4-1,TRBD2,.,TGCGCCAGCAGTTCAGGTCTAGCGGTCTCCTACGAGCAGTACTTC,CASSSGLAVSYEQYF
TRBJ1-1,TRBV9,TRBD1,.,TGTGCCAGCTCCAAGGGGACAGGGAGACCGGGGATGAACACTGAAGCTTTCTTT,CASSKGTGRPGMNTEAFF
TRBJ2-7,TRBV4-2,TRBD1,.,TGTGCCAGCACCCAGACAGGGGTCGAGCAGTACTTC,CASTQTGVEQYF
TRBJ1-5,TRBV19,.,.,TGTGCCAGTAGGACGGCAGGCCGCAATCAGCCCCAGCATTTT,CASRTAGRNQPQHF
TRBJ2-7,TRBV6-6,.,.,TGTGCCAGCAGTTACTCGGGGGATTATTACGAGCAGTACTTC,CASSYSGDYYEQYF
TRBJ1-1,TRBV13,.,once,TGTGCCAGCATCAGGGCCAAGAACACTGAAGCTTTCTTT,CASIRAKNTEAFF
TRBJ1-5,TRBV19,.,.,TGTGCCAGTAGTTGGACAGATAATAGCAATCAGCCCCAGCATTTT,CASSWTDNSNQPQHF
TRBJ1-1,TRBV6-5,.,.,TGTGCCAGCAGTTACCTCGGGCCGAACACTGAAGCTTTCTTT,CASSYLGPNTEAFF
TRBJ2-1,TRBV6-5,.,.,TGTGCCAGCAGTTACAGCGGCGACAATGAGCAGTTCTTC,CASSYSGDNEQFF
TRBJ2-7,TRBV27,.,.,TGTGCCAGCAGTTTATCTGCCTCGGGGTACGAGCAGTACTTC,CASSLSASGYEQYF
TRBJ1-2,TRBV27,.,.,TGTGCCAGCAGTTTAAAGAGCCCCTGGGAAGGCTACACCTTC,CASSLKSPWEGYTF
TRBJ1-5,TRBV28,.,.,TGTGCCAGCAGTTCAAGGGGACTTAGCAATCAGCCCCAGCATTTT,CASSSRGLSNQPQHF
TRBJ2-7,TRBV9,.,.,TGTGCCAGCAGCGTAGGAGGGTCCCCCTACGAGCAGTACTTC,CASSVGGSPYEQYF
TRBJ2-7,TRBV19,.,.,TGTGCCAGTAGTCTCGGCCAGGGCTACGAGCAGTACTTC,CASSLGQGYEQYF
TRBJ2-1,TRBV29-1,TRBD2,.,TGCAGCTTCGAGGGACTAGGACTAGCCAACAATGAGCAGTTCTTC,CSFEGLGLANNEQFF
TRBJ2-7,TRBV7-6,.,once,TGTGCCAGCAGCTTAGGGCAGGGGCCTTTCTACGAGCAGTACTTC,CASSLGQGPFYEQYF
TRBJ2-7,TRBV27,.,.,TGTGCCAGCAGTTTTTTACGGGGGGCAGGGATCCTATACGAGCAGTACTTC,CASSFLRGAGILYEQYF
TRBJ2-7,TRBV27,TRBD1,once,TGTGCCAGCAGTGGACGGACAGGGGCCTCTGAGCAGTACTTC,CASSGRTGASEQYF
TRBJ2-1,TRBV11-2,.,.,TGTGCCAGCAGCTTAGGTGCCGGGAGCCACAATGAGCAGTTCTTC,CASSLGAGSHNEQFF
TRBJ2-1,TRBV5-6,.,.,TGTGCCAGCAGCGGCCCGACGGGGGGCACCTACAATGAGCAGTTCTTC,CASSGPTGGTYNEQFF
TRBJ1-1,TRBV6-5,.,.,TGTGCCAGCAGTGACGGGACTGAAGCTTTCTTT,CASSDGTEAFF
TRBJ2-7,TRBV5-5,.,.,TGTGCCAGCAGCTTGACAGGCTACGAGCAGTACTTC,CASSLTGYEQYF